This T cell receptor (beta chain) was sequenced during a study of blood T cell repertoires in COVID-19. Study information: COVID-19 samples from acute and convalescent phases originated in the United States, Italy and Spain. From T cells, B-cell-depleted T cells, or PBMCs came the material, which was cDNA or gDNA.

In germline, CDR1 is SGDLS, CDR2 YYNGEE. The CDR3 is made up of 15 amino acids. V shed 0 bases and J 7 bases; nucleotides not matched to a gene: 6. Original processing notes: Amplification from reference gene primers served as the basis for estimated nucleated cell counts. Libraries were prepared by immunoSEQ multiplex PCR; TCRdb keeps only in-frame clonotypes and omits some of them. That table gives V, J and clone size, and the DNA gave D and trimming. This table has around 70,000 clones, around nine tenths appearing once. The genes are TRBV9 and TRBJ2-1, with TRBD2 identical over 8 bases. The source is a human donor in a cohort sampled during active COVID-19. Source material: peripheral blood. CDR3 sequence reads: CASSVEAGGSNEQFF. The CDR3 nucleotides are TGTGCCAGCAGCGTAGAGGCGGGGGGATCTAATGAGCAGTTCTTC.